What follows is one T cell receptor (beta chain) and its context. This clonotype was counted only a few times. It has no known antigen specificity. No much larger clonotype is one base removed from it; base qualities were not supplied. All donors were healthy Caucasians. The twin cohort comprised three pairs of female monozygotic twins, all aged about 18 to 29 years. Peripheral blood mononuclear cells were used as the source from which RNA for TCR libraries was isolated. The library was built by means of 5' RACE. The sample was run on an Illumina HiSeq 2000. A universal primer binding site was introduced by template switching, and a unique molecular identifier was present in the final cDNA, enabling accurate counting of TCR cDNA molecules. First-strand cDNA for TCR alpha and beta chains was synthesized from specific primers in the conserved constant-segment region. To control for contamination, each cDNA library was double barcoded with a SMART-Mk sample barcode plus Illumina barcodes. TruSeq adapter sequences along with Illumina sample barcodes were introduced in two successive PCR steps. TCR alpha and beta cDNA libraries were sequenced on the Illumina HiSeq platform with custom primers. The authors processed their data as follows. Raw reads were processed with MiGEC to extract unique molecular identifiers, and MiXCR was used to determine CDR3 positions. For each individual, recombination models were inferred using an EM algorithm with the repgenHMM and IGoR tools. The analysis of shared clonotypes was done with the tcR package in R, with sharing normalized by the product of cloneset sizes. Out-of-frame nonproductive sequences were analyzed to study raw recombination free of thymic and clonal selection effects. TCRdb reran the public reads through fastp at Q25 and MiXCR, keeping productive beta chains. Each entry is one CDR3 protein sequence, shown with its most common DNA and genes. The V and J calls come from TCRdb's annotation, not from the publication. This sample has 450,000 to 650,000 distinct CDR3 sequences in its table, and 9% to 10% of those were observed once. The ten most abundant clones make up under 3.5% of the sample.

Counted from cysteine to phenylalanine, this CDR3 has 14 amino acids. CDR3 DNA only is kept here, 42 bases in frame from base 1. V trim: 4 bases; J trim: 3 bases; unmatched bases: 3. Looking up the germline V gene yields CDR1 MDHEN and CDR2 SYDVKM. The source of the sample is a study of identical twins (dated by TCRdb to the mid-2010s). Looking at the study overall: To test whether fetal clonotypes persist, the study used deep sequencing on TCR alpha and beta repertoires from monozygotic twins, unrelated adults of various ages, and cord blood. Replicate twin experiments were performed at different times using different library preparation protocols to rule out contamination.

Study-wide findings and limitations: Because the same donors could not be followed over many years, the conclusions depended on cross-sectional statistical analysis. Out-of-frame TCR alpha sharing in monozygotic twins was systematically underestimated by recombination models, whereas sharing between unrelated individuals was in agreement with the recombination models. Compared with coincidental sharing between unrelated individuals, out-of-frame TCR alpha sequences shared between twins had an excess of sequences with low generation probability. Abundant cord blood beta clonotypes had fewer insertions, young adult naive repertoires showed a similar but weaker trend, and memory repertoires showed no such trend. Excess twin sharing in beta out-of-frame sequences was weaker because fewer shared sequences lowered the signal-to-noise ratio. Invariant T cells such as MAIT and iNKT could partly confound zero-insertion analyses, although diverse VJ usage argued against such confounding for most clonotypes.

These records were also assigned to another study, of yellow fever vaccine responses in identical twins. The second paper states: According to the authors, the vaccine-induced T cell response in identical twins seemed to be partly convergent and partly specific to each individual. Focusing on identical twins, the study followed the T cell clones that responded to the vaccine, and did so with precision.

The V and J genes are TRBV28 and TRBJ2-4; 7 middle bases align to TRBD2. The receptor comes from a woman in her late teens or twenties in good health. Sequenced: PBMCs. The DNA is as follows: TGTGCCAGCAGTTCCCGGGGGGACAAAAACATTCAGTACTTC. Translated, this is CASSSRGDKNIQYF.